This T cell receptor (beta chain) was identified during a study of blood T cell repertoires in COVID-19. Study as a whole: From T cells, B-cell-depleted T cells, or PBMCs came the material, which was cDNA or gDNA.

The V end was cut by 4 bases, the J end by 5 bases, with 20 bases between. Germline loops: CDR1 MDHEN, CDR2 SYDVKM. The CDR3 extends over 16 amino acids. Sequenced by immunoSEQ multiplex PCR; TCRdb stores in-frame clones only, minus some. Of approximately 250,000 clones in the sample, roughly 86% were seen once. Material: peripheral blood. The chain uses TRBV28 and TRBJ2-5; tentative D call: TRBD2 (5 bases). The sequence was collected from a man in his late teens or twenties with active or convalescent COVID-19. The CDR3 loop reads CASSSIFGRLRETQYF. CDR3 nucleotides: TGTGCCAGCAGTTCCATCTTTGGACGACTAAGGGAGACCCAGTACTTC.